The 17 T cell receptor beta chains listed next were all sequenced from one sample in a study of technical replicates of blood from a few donors. TCRdb's table, derived via immunoSEQ multiplex PCR, lists solely in-frame clones and lacks some. The sample has tens of thousands of clones, roughly 94% seen once; the top ten hold around 0.2%. Specimen: T cells isolated from PBMCs. Every receptor here comes from a human donor in good health.

The rearrangement uses TRBV7-9 and TRBJ2-5, with D uncertain. The CDR3 consists of 18 residues. V lost 3 bases and J lost 2, with 22 bases in between. The germline V gene encodes CDR1 SEHNR and CDR2 FQNEAQ (reference sequence). Written as DNA, the CDR3 is TGTGCCAGCAGCTTTGCTCTTGGTTGGCAGAAAATTCAAGAGACCCAGTACTTC. Protein product: CASSFALGWQKIQETQYF.

The V and J genes are TRBV28 and TRBJ1-5; 7 bases fit TRBD1. CDR1 is MDHEN, CDR2 SYDVKM, per germline. The junction had 8 bases not matched to a gene; V was cut back by 10 bases and J by 2 bases. The CDR3 is 14 amino acids. The CDR3 bases are TGTGCCACAATAACAGGGGTGGGCAATCAGCCCCAGCATTTT. Its translation: CATITGVGNQPQHF.

The genes are TRBV14 and TRBJ2-7, with D perhaps TRBD2 (6 bases). There are 15 residues in the CDR3. CDR1 and CDR2 from the germline V gene are SGHDN and FVKESK. V lost 0 bases and J lost 0, with 9 bases in between. The chain's CDR3 is CASSQDDGSSYEQYF. The CDR3 DNA reads as TGTGCCAGCAGCCAAGATGACGGGAGCTCCTACGAGCAGTACTTC.

This clone came up once. The V gene is TRBV14, the J gene TRBJ2-5; D may be TRBD1 (5 bases). Trimming stripped 2 bases from V and 2 bases from J, with 12 bases between. CDR1 and CDR2 from the germline V gene are SGHDN and FVKESK. The CDR3 totals 15 residues. The CDR3: CASSQKKGQQETQYF. The CDR3 nucleotides are TGTGCCAGCAGCCAAAAAAAGGGGCAGCAAGAGACCCAGTACTTC.

The rearrangement links TRBV6-5 to TRBJ1-1, with D unclear. V was trimmed by 5 bases and J by 0 bases, leaving 13 bases between them. The CDR3 has 15 amino acids. The V gene's germline CDR1 is MNHEY and CDR2 SVGAGI. The CDR3 spells CASSRPQLMNTEAFF. The CDR3 DNA follows: TGTGCCAGCAGTCGCCCACAGCTAATGAACACTGAAGCTTTCTTT.

The chain recombines TRBV7-8 with TRBJ2-1; 8 bases are shared with TRBD1. Germline lookup yields CDR1 SGHVS and CDR2 FQNEAQ. V lost 5 bases, J lost 0 bases, and 12 bases stayed unmatched. The CDR3 has 18 amino acids. The DNA for the CDR3 is TGTGCCAGCAGCCAGACCTGGGACAGGTTCGACTCCTACAATGAGCAGTTCTTC. Its translation is CASSQTWDRFDSYNEQFF.

The chain couples TRBV5-6 to TRBJ2-3, with a weak D call TRBD2 (5 bases). The germline V and J ends were trimmed by 1 base and 9 bases, with 21 bases remaining between them. CDR1 and CDR2 (germline): SGHDT, YYEEEE. The CDR3 is made up of 16 amino acids. CDR3 bases: TGTGCCAGCAGCTTGTTTTTCTCCGGTGGGAGCAACACGCAGTATTTT. Encoded protein: CASSLFFSGGSNTQYF. Drawing the rest from reference TRBV5-6 and TRBJ2-3, the complete variable domain is DAGVTQSPTHLIKTRGQQVTLRCSPKSGHDTVSWYQQALGQGPQFIFQYYEEEERQRGNFPDRFSGHQFPNYSSELNVNALLLGDSALYLCASSLFFSGGSNTQYFGPGTRLTVL.

This clone was counted once. This chain joins TRBV9 and TRBJ2-1; 10 bases agree with TRBD2. There are 18 residues in the CDR3. CDR1 and CDR2 from the germline V gene are SGDLS and YYNGEE. The V gene end was trimmed by 0 bases and the J gene end by 8 bases; junction bases not matched to a gene: 14. The CDR3 sequence: CASSVEGLGTSAGYEQFF. For the CDR3, the DNA is TGTGCCAGCAGCGTAGAGGGATTGGGGACTAGCGCCGGTTATGAGCAGTTCTTC.

The CDR3 DNA follows: TGTGCCAGCACCCCGGGACAGCGGTCCGGGGAGCTGTTTTTT. Protein product: CASTPGQRSGELFF. The V and J genes are TRBV28 and TRBJ2-2; 7 nucleotides agree with TRBD1. The CDR3 sequence is 14 residues long. Germline assignment: CDR1 MDHEN and CDR2 SYDVKM. The V and J ends lost 7 bases and 6 bases, in that order; junction bases with no gene match: 8.

The chain has TRBV7-9 and TRBJ2-1; 14 bases map to TRBD2. V was clipped by 6 bases and J by 4 bases; unmatched bases: 5. The CDR3 is 16 residues long. Germline CDR1 and CDR2: SEHNR and FQNEAQ (reference sequence). The CDR3 reads CASSRTSGGFYNEQFF. CDR3 nucleotide sequence: TGTGCCAGCAGTCGGACTAGCGGGGGGTTTTACAATGAGCAGTTCTTC.

The chain has TRBV5-1 and TRBJ2-7; 10 bases align to TRBD1. Germline CDR1 SGHRS, CDR2 YFSETQ. The CDR3 is made up of 15 amino acids. The J segment lost 2 bases and the V segment lost 0 bases, leaving 2 bases of the junction unmatched. CDR3 protein: CASSLGDRGAYEQYF. Written as DNA, the CDR3 is TGCGCCAGCAGCTTGGGGGACAGGGGTGCCTACGAGCAGTACTTC.

The J gene is TRBJ2-5, the V gene TRBV6-5; a weak D match, TRBD1 (6 bases). The CDR3 length is 15 residues. Trimming removed 0 bases from V and 2 bases from J, with 10 bases in between. In germline, CDR1 is MNHEY, CDR2 SVGAGI. The CDR3 sequence is CASSYSGQKQETQYF. CDR3 DNA: TGTGCCAGCAGTTACTCCGGACAGAAGCAAGAGACCCAGTACTTC.

The chain joins TRBV14 to TRBJ2-7; 7 nucleotides agree with TRBD2. This CDR3 region has 15 residues. With V trimmed by 2 bases and J by 3 bases, 7 bases remained unmatched. Germline CDR1 reads SGHDN; CDR2 reads FVKESK. Here the CDR3 DNA reads TGTGCCAGCAGCCAATTGGGAGGGACTCGCTACGAGCAGTACTTC. Its protein product is CASSQLGGTRYEQYF.

The chain links TRBV13 to TRBJ2-7, with a tentative D call TRBD2 (7 bases). The germline gives CDR1 PRHDT, CDR2 FYEKMQ (reference sequence). V gave up 4 bases and J gave up 2 bases, with 12 bases separating them. The CDR3 contains 14 residues. The CDR3 DNA is TGTGCCAGCAGCTCGGAGGGGGGGCCCTACGAGCAGTACTTC. Protein sequence: CASSSEGGPYEQYF.

The chain uses TRBV5-4 and TRBJ2-7; D may be TRBD2 (6 bases). Trimming cost V 2 bases and J 0 bases, with 15 bases left between them. This CDR3 has 16 residues. Germline CDR1 is SGHNT and CDR2 is YYREEE (reference sequence). The chain's CDR3 is CASSFPGGRSSYEQYF. The CDR3 DNA sequence: TGTGCCAGCAGCTTCCCCGGAGGGAGGAGCTCCTACGAGCAGTACTTC.

In regard to this clone: Other DNA sequences of this sample code for an identical CDR3. J is TRBJ1-2 and V is TRBV5-1; 7 nucleotides agree with TRBD1. The germline CDR1 and CDR2 sequences are SGHRS and YFSETQ. The CDR3 extends over 15 amino acids. V lost 0 bases, J lost 3 bases, and 5 bases stayed unmatched. The chain's CDR3 is CASSLGQGRDYGYTF. CDR3 nucleotides: TGCGCCAGCAGCTTGGGACAGGGTCGGGACTATGGCTACACCTTC.

The rearrangement uses TRBV5-1 and TRBJ2-1; TRBD2 aligns across 10 bases. With 4 bases clipped from V and 3 bases from J, the junction kept 7 bases outside the gene matches. This CDR3 is built from 16 residues. Germline V gives CDR1 SGHRS, CDR2 YFSETQ. The CDR3 bases are TGCGCCAGCAGCCTAGAGGCTAGCGGGAGCTACAATGAGCAGTTCTTC. The encoded protein is CASSLEASGSYNEQFF.